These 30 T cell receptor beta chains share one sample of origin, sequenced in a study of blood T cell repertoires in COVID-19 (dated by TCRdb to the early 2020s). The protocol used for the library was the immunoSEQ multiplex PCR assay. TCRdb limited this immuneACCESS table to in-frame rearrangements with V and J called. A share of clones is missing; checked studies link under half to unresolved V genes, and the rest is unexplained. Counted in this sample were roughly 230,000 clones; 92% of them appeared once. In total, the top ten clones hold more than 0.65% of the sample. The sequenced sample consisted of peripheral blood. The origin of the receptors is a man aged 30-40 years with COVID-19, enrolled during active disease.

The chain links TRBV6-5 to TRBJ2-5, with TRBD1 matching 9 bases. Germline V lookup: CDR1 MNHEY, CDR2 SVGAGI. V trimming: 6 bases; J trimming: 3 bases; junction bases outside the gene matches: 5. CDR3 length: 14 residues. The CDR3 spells CASRNDRGEETQYF. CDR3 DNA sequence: TGTGCCAGCAGGAACGACAGGGGGGAAGAGACCCAGTACTTC.

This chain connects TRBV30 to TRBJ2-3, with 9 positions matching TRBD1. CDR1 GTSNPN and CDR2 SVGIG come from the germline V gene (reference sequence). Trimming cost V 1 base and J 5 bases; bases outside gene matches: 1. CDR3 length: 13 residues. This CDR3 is CAWSGDRVDTQYF. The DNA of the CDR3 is TGTGCCTGGAGTGGGGACAGGGTAGATACGCAGTATTTT. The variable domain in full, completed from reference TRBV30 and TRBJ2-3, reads SQTIHQWPATLVQPVGSPLSLECTVEGTSNPNLYWYRQAAGRGLQLLFYSVGIGQISSEVPQNLSASRPQDRQFILSSKKLLLSDSGFYLCAWSGDRVDTQYFGPGTRLTVL.

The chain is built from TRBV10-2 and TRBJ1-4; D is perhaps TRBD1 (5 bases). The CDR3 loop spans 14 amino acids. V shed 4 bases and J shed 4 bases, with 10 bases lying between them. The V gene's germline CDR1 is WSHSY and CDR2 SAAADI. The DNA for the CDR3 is TGCGCCAGCAGTGGACAGCTGGTTAATGAAAAACTGTTTTTT. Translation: CASSGQLVNEKLFF.

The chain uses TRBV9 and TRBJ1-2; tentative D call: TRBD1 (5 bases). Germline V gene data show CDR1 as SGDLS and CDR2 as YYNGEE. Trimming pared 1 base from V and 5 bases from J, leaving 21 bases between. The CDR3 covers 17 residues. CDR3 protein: CASSVSEGMGGSYGYTF. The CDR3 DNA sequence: TGTGCCAGCAGCGTATCAGAGGGGATGGGGGGTTCTTATGGCTACACCTTC.

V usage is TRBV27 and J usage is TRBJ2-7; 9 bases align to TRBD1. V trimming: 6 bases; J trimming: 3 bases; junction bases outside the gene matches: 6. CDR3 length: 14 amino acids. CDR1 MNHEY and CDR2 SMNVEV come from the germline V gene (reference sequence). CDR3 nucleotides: TGTGCCAGCAGGACCTTGGGACAGGGCTACGAGCAGTACTTC. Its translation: CASRTLGQGYEQYF.

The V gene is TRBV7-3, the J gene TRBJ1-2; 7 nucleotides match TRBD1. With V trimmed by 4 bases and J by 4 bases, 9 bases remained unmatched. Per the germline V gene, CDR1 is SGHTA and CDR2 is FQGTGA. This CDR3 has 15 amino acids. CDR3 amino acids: CASSSGTGVIYGYTF. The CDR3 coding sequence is TGTGCCAGCAGCTCCGGAACAGGGGTTATCTATGGCTACACCTTC.

CDR3 in DNA: TGTGCCAGCAGCCCCCTCGGGGGGGCAAAAGCCGGGGAGCTGTTTTTT. Its translation: CASSPLGGAKAGELFF. The chain is built from TRBV11-2 and TRBJ2-2; 8 nucleotides line up with TRBD2. The CDR3 contains 16 residues. Germline trimming cut 5 bases from V and 6 bases from J; bases unmatched to any gene: 11. The germline CDR1 and CDR2 sequences are SGHAT and FQNNGV.

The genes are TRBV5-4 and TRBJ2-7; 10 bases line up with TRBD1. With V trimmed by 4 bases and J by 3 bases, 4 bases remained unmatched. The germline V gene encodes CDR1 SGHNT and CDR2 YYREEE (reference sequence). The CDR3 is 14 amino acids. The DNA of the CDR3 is TGTGCCAGCAGCGTGGACAGGGGGAGCTACGAGCAGTACTTC. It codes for CASSVDRGSYEQYF.

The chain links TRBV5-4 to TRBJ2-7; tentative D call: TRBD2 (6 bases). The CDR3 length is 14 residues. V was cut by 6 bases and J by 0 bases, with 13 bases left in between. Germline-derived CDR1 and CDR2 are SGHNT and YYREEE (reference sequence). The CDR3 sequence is CASTAGLYSYEQYF. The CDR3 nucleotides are TGTGCCAGCACCGCGGGACTGTACTCCTACGAGCAGTACTTC.

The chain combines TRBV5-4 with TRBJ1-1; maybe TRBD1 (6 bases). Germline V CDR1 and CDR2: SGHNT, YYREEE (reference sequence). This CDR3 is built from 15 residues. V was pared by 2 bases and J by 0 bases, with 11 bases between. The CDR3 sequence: CASSFGGAMNTEAFF. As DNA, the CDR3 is TGTGCCAGCAGCTTTGGGGGGGCCATGAACACTGAAGCTTTCTTT.

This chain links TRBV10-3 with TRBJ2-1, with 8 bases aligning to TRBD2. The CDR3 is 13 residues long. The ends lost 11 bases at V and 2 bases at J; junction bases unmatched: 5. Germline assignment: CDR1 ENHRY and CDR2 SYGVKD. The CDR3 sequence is CASRGGAYNEQFF. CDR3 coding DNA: TGTGCCTCCCGGGGGGGGGCCTACAATGAGCAGTTCTTC.

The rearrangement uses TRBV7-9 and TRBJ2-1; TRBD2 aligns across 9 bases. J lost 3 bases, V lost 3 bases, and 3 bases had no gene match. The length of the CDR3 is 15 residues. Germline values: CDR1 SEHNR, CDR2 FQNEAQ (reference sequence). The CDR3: CASSLAGGIYNEQFF. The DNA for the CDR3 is TGTGCCAGCAGCTTGGCGGGGGGGATCTACAATGAGCAGTTCTTC. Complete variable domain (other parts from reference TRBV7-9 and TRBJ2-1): DTGVSQNPRHKITKRGQNVTFRCDPISEHNRLYWYRQTLGQGPEFLTYFQNEAQLEKSRLLSDRFSAERPKGSFSTLEIQRTEQGDSAMYLCASSLAGGIYNEQFFGPGTRLTVL.

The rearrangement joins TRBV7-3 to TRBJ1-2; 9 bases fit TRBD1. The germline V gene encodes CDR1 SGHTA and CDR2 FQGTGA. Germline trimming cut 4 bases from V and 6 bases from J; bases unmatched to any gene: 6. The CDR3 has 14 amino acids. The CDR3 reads CASSSTTGGDGYTF. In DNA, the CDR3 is TGTGCCAGCAGCTCTACTACAGGGGGCGATGGCTACACCTTC.

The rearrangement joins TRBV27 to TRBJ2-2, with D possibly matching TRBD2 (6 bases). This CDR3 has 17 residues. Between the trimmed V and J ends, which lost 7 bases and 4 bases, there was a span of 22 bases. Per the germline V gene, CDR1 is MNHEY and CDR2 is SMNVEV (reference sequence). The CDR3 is CASTPRALGGTTGELFF. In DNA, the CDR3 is TGTGCCAGCACTCCGAGAGCGCTAGGAGGGACCACCGGGGAGCTGTTTTTT.

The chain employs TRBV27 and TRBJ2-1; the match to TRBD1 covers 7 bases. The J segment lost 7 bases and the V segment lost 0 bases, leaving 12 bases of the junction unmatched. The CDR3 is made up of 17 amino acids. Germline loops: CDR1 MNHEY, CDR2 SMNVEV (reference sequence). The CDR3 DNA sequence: TGTGCCAGCAGTTTATCACACCTGTTGACAGGGAATAATGAGCAGTTCTTC. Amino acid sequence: CASSLSHLLTGNNEQFF.

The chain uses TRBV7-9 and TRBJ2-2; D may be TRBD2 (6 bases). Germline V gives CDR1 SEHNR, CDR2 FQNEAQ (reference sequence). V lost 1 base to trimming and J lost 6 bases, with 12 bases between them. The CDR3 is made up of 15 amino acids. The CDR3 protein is CASSLGDSRSGELFF. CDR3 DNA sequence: TGTGCCAGCAGCTTAGGGGACTCAAGGTCCGGGGAGCTGTTTTTT.

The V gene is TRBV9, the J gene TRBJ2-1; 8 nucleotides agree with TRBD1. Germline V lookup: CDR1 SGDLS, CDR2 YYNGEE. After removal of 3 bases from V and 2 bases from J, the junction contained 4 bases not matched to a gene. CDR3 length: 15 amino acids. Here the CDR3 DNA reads TGTGCCAGCAGCGAGCAGGGGGCTACCTACAATGAGCAGTTCTTC. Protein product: CASSEQGATYNEQFF.

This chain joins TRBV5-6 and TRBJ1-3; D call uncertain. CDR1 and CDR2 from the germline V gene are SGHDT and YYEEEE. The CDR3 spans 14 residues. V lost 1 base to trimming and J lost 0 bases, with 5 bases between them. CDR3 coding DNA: TGTGCCAGCAGCTTGTACATCTCTGGAAACACCATATATTTT. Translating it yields CASSLYISGNTIYF.

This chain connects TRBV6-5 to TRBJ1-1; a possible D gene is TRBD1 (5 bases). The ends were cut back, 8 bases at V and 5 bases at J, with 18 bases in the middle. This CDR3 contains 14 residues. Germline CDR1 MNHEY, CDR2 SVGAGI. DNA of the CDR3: TGTGCCAGCGCTGGGACTAGGTCGGGGACTGAAGCTTTCTTT. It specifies CASAGTRSGTEAFF.

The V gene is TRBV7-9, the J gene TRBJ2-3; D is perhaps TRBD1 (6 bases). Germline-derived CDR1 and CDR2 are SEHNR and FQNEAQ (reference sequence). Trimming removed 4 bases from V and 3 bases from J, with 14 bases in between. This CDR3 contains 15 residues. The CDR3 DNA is TGTGCCAGCAGCTCACACAGGGTCGCAACAGATACGCAGTATTTT. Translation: CASSSHRVATDTQYF.

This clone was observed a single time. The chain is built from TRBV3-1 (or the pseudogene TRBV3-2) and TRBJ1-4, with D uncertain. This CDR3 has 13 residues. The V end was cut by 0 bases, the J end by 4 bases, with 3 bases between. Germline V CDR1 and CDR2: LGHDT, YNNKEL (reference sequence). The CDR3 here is CASSQEHNEKLFF. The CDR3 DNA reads TGTGCCAGCAGCCAAGAACATAATGAAAAACTGTTTTTT.

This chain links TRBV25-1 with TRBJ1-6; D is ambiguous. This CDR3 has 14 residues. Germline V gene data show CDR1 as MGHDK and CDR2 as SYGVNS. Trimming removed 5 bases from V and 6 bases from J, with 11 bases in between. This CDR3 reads CASSFGQFNSPLHF. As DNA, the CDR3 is TGTGCCAGCAGTTTTGGGCAATTTAATTCACCCCTCCACTTT.

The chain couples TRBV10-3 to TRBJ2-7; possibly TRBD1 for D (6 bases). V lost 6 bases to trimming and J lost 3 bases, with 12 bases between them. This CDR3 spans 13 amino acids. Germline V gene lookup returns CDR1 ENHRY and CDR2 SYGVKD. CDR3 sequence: CAIRLTQGYEQYF. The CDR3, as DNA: TGTGCCATCAGATTAACACAGGGCTACGAGCAGTACTTC.

The CDR3 loop reads CASSQGGGRGGNIQYF. CDR3 sequence (DNA): TGTGCCAGCAGCCAAGGGGGTGGGCGGGGCGGAAACATTCAGTACTTC. The V call is TRBV3-1 (or the pseudogene TRBV3-2), the J call TRBJ2-4, with D tentatively TRBD2 (6 bases). This CDR3 is 16 amino acids long. The germline V gene encodes CDR1 LGHDT and CDR2 YNNKEL (reference sequence). Between the trimmed V and J ends, which lost 1 base and 6 bases, there was a span of 16 bases.

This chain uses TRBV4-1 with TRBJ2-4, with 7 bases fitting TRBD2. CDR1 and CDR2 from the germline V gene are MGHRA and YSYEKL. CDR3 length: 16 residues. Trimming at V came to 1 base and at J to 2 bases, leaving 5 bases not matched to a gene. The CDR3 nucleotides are TGCGCCAGCAGCCAAGGGCGGGGGATAACCAAAAACATTCAGTACTTC. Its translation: CASSQGRGITKNIQYF.

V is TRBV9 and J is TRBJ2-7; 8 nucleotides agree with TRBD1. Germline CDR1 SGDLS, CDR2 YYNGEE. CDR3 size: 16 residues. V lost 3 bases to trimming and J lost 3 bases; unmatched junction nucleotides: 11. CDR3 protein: CASSGDLQGGFYEQYF. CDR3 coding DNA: TGTGCCAGCAGCGGAGACCTACAGGGGGGATTCTACGAGCAGTACTTC.

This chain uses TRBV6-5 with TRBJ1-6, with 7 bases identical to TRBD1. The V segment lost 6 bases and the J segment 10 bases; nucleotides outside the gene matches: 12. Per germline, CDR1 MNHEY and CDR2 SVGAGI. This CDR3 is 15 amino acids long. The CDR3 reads CASSGGQSRSSPLHF. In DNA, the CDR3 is TGTGCCAGCAGCGGGGGACAGTCAAGATCCTCACCCCTCCACTTT.

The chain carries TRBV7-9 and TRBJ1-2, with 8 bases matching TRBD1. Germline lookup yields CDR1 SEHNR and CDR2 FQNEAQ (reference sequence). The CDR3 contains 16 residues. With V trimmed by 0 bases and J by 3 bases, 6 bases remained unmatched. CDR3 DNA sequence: TGTGCCAGCAGCTTAGCCGGGACAGGACCCTACTATGGCTACACCTTC. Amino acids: CASSLAGTGPYYGYTF. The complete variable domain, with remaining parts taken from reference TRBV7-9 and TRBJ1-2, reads DTGVSQNPRHKITKRGQNVTFRCDPISEHNRLYWYRQTLGQGPEFLTYFQNEAQLEKSRLLSDRFSAERPKGSFSTLEIQRTEQGDSAMYLCASSLAGTGPYYGYTFGSGTRLTVV.

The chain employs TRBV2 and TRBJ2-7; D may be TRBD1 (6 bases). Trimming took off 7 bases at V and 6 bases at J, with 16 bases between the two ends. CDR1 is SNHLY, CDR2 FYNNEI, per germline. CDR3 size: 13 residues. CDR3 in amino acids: CASTGWGLGEQYF. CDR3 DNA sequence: TGTGCCAGCACCGGCTGGGGGCTGGGCGAGCAGTACTTC.

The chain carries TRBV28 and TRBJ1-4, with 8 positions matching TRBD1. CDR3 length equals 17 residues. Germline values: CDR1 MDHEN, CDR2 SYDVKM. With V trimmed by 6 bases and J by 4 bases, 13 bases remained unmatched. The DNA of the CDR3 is TGTGCCAGCAGCCCCGATCCAGGGGGCCGGGATAATGAAAAACTGTTTTTT. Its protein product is CASSPDPGGRDNEKLFF.